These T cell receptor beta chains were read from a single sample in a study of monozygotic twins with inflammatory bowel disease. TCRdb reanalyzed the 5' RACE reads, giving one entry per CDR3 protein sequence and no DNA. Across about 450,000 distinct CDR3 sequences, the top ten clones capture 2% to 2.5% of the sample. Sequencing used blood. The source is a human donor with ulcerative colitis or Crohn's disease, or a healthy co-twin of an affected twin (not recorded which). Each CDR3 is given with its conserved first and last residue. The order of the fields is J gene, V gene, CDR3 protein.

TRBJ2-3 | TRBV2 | CASSDKKRTDTQYF
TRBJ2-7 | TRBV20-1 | CSAETGTGIRYEQYF
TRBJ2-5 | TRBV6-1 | CASSDVGSPSLETQYF
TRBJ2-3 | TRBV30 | CACFGGTDTQYF
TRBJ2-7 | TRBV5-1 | CASSLETSGRSEQYF
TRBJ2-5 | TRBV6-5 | CASSYFPGQGRRETQYF
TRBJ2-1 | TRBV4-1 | CASRSAGTGYNEQFF
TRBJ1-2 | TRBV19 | CASKERSGGYTF
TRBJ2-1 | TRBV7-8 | CASSLAGLLYEQFF
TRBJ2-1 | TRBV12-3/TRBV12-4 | CASTKYGTGDDEQFF
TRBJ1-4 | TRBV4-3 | CASSQGQGGSEKLFF
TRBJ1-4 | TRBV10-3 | CAISPSGTGAEKLFF
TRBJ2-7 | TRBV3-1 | CASSRLKGGEQYF
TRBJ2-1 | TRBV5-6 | CASSYWTSSYNEQFF
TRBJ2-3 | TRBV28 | CASSSGGSTDTQYF
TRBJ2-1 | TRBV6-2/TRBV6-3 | CASSYVTRVNDEQFF
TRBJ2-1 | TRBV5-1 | CASSLRPLFNNEQFF
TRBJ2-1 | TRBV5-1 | CASSFLEGRRDEQFF
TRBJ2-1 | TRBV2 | CASTRGLAGGGSLDEQFF
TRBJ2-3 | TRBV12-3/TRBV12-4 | CASRRQDSSTDTQYF
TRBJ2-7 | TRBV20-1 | CSASRGTGSYEQYF
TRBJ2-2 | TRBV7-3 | CASSSTPGTSPGELFF
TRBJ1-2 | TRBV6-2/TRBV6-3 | CASTPPVADGYTF
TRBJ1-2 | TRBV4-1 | CASSQADNNYGYTF
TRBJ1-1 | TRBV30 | CAWDRGNTEAFF